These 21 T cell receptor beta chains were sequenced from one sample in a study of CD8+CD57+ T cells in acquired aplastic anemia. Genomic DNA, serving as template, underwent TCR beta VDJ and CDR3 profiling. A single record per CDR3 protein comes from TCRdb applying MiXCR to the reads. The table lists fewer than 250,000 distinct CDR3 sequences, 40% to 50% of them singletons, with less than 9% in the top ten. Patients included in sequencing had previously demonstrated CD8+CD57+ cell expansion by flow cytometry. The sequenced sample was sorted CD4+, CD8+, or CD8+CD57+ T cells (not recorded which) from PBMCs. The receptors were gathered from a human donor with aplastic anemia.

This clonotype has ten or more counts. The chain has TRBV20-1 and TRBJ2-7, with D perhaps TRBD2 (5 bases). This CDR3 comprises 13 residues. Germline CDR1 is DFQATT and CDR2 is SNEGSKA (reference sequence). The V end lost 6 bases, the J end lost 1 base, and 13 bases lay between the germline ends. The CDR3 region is CSAPIRGSYEQYF. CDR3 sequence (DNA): TGCAGTGCCCCGATCCGGGGATCCTACGAGCAGTACTTC.

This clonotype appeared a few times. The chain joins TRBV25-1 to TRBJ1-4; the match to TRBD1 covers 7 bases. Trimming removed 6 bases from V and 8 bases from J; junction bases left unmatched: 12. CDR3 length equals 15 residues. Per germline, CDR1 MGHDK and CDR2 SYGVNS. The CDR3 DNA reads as TGTGCCAGCAGCTCAGGGGGGAGTGGTTTGGAAAAACTGTTTTTT. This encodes CASSSGGSGLEKLFF.

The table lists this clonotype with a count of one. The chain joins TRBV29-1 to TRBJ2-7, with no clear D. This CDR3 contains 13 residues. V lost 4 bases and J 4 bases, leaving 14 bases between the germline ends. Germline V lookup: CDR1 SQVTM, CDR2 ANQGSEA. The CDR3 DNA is TGCAGCGTTGCCAGAAGGCAGAGATACGAGCAGTACTTC. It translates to CSVARRQRYEQYF.

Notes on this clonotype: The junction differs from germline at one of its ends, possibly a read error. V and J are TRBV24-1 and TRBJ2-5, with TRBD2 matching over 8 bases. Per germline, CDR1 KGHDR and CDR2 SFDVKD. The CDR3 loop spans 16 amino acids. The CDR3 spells CATSDLSLAGGETQYF. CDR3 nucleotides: TGTGCCACTAGTGATTTAAGCCTAGCGGGTGGAGAGACCCAGTACTTC.

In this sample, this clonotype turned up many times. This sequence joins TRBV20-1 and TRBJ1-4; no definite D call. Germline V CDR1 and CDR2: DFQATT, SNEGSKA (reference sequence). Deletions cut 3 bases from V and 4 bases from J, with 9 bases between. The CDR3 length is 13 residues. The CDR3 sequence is CSARDGSNEKLFF. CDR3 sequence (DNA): TGCAGTGCTAGGGACGGTAGTAATGAAAAACTGTTTTTT.

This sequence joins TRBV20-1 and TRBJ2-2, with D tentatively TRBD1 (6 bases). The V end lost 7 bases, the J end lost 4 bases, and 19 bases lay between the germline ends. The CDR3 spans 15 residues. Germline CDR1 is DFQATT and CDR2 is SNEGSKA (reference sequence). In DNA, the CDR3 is TGCAGTGTCTCTAGTACCAGGGGCAGCACCGGGGAGCTGTTTTTT. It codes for CSVSSTRGSTGELFF.

This chain's CDR3 is CASSHGGGVVEAFF. CDR3 in DNA: TGTGCCAGTAGTCATGGCGGAGGGGTGGTTGAAGCTTTCTTT. The chain couples TRBV19 to TRBJ1-1, with D possibly being TRBD1 (5 bases). Deletions cut 5 bases from V and 7 bases from J, with 17 bases between. The CDR3 runs 14 residues. Per the germline V gene, CDR1 is LNHDA and CDR2 is SQIVND (reference sequence).

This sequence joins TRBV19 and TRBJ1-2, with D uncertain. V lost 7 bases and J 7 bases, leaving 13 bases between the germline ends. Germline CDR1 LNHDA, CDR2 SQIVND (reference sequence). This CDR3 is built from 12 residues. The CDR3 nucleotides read TGTGCCAGTACCTCCTATCCGCTTGGCTACACCTTC. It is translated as CASTSYPLGYTF.

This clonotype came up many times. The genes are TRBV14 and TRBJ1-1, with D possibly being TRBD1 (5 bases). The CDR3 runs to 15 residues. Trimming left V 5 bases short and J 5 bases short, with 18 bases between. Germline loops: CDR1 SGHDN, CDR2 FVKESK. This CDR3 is CASSDRDRRWTEAFF. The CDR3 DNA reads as TGTGCCAGCAGCGATCGGGACCGGCGGTGGACTGAAGCTTTCTTT. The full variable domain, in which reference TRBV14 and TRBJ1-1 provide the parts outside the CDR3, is EAGVTQFPSHSVIEKGQTVTLRCDPISGHDNLYWYRRVMGKEIKFLLHFVKESKQDESGMPNNRFLAERTGGTYSTLKVQPAELEDSGVYFCASSDRDRRWTEAFFGQGTRLTVV.

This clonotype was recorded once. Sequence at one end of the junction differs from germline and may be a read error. The CDR3, as DNA: TGTGCCATCAGCGTTACAGGGGGCGGCCGAGATGGCTACACCTTC. As protein: CAISVTGGGRDGYTF. V and J are TRBV10-1 and TRBJ1-2, with 9 bases matching TRBD1. The CDR3 spans 15 residues. The germline CDR1 and CDR2 sequences are WNHNN and SYGVQD (reference sequence).

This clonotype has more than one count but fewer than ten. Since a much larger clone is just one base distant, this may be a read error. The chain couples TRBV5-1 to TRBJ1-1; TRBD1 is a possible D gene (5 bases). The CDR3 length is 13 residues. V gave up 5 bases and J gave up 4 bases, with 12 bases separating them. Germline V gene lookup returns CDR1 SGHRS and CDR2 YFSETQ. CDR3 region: CASRQDQSTEAFF. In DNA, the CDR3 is TGCGCCAGCAGACAGGACCAGAGCACTGAAGCTTTCTTT.

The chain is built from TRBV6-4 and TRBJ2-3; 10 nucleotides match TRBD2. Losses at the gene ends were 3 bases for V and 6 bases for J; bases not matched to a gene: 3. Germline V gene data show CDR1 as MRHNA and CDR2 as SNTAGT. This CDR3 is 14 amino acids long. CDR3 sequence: CASSDLAGADTQYF. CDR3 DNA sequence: TGTGCCAGCAGTGATCTAGCGGGGGCTGATACGCAGTATTTT.

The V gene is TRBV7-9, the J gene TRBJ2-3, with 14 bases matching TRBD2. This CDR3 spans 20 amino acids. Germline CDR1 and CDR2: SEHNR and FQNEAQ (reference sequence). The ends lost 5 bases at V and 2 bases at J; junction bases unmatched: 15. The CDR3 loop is CASSVEGLAGVGIFTDTQYF. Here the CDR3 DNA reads TGTGCCAGCAGCGTAGAGGGACTAGCGGGAGTCGGCATATTCACAGATACGCAGTATTTT.

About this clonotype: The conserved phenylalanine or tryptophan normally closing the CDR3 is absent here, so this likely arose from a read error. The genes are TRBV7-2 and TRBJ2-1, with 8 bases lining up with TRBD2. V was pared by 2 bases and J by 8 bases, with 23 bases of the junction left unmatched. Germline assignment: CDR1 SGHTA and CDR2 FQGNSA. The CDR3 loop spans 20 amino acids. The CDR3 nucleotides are TGTGCCAGCAGCTTAATTGGGCAACGGGCGGGAGGTAGTTATTTGTATGAGCAGTTCCTC. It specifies CASSLIGQRAGGSYLYEQFL.

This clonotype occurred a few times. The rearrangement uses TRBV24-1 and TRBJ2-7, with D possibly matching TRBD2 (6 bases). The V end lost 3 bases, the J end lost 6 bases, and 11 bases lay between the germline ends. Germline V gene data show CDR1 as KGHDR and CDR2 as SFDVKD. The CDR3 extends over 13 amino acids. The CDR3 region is CATSDRLVGEQYF. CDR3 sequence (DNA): TGTGCCACCAGTGATCGACTAGTTGGCGAGCAGTACTTC.

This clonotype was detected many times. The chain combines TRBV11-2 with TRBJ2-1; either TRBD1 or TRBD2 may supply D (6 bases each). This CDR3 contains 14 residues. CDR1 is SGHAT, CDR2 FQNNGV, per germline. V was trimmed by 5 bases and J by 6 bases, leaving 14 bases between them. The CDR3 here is CASSARGGSNEQFF. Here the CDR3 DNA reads TGTGCCAGCAGCGCAAGAGGGGGGTCCAATGAGCAGTTCTTC.

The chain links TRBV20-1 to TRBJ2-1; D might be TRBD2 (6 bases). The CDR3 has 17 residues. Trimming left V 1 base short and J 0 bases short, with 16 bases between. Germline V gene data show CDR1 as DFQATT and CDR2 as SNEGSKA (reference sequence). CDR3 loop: CSARGDSSLSSYNEQFF. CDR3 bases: TGCAGTGCTAGAGGGGACTCCTCCCTGAGCTCCTACAATGAGCAGTTCTTC.

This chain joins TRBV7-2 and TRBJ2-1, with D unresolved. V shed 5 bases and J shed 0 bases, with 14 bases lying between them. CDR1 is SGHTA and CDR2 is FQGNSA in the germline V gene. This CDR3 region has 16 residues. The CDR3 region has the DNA TGTGCCAGCAGCCTCACCCGGAGTAGCTCCTACAATGAGCAGTTCTTC. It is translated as CASSLTRSSSYNEQFF.

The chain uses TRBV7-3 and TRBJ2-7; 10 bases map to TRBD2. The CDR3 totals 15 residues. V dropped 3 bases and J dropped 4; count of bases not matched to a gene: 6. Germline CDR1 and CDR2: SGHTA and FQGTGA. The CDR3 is CASSFAGLASYEQYV. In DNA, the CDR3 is TGTGCCAGCAGCTTCGCGGGACTAGCGTCGTACGAGCAGTACGTC.

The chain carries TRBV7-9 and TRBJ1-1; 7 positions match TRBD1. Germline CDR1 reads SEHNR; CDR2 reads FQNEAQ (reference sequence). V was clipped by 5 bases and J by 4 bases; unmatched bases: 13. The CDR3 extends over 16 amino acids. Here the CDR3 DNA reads TGTGCCAGCAGCCTAAGGTATGACAGGGTAGGCACTGAAGCTTTCTTT. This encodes CASSLRYDRVGTEAFF.

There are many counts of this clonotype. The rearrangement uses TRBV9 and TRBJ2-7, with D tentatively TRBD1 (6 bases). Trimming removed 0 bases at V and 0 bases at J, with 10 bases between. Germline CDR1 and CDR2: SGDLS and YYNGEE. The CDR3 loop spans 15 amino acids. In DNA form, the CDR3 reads TGTGCCAGCAGCGTAGGCGGACAGTTCTCCTACGAGCAGTACTTC. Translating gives CASSVGGQFSYEQYF.